This T cell receptor (beta chain) was identified in a study of spatial heterogeneity in lung cancer. Study overall: Within raw reads, each unique TCR and UMI combination appeared on average more than ten times.

This clonotype was counted ten times or more. Its antigen is not identified. Sample time point: blood at routine non-recurrence follow-up after resection. The authors sequenced whole RNA from tumor, nontumor lung or frozen PBMC without sorting. The CDR3 loop spans 16 amino acids. Germline CDR1 is SGHVS and CDR2 is FQNEAQ. V was pared by 1 base and J by 2 bases, with 13 bases between. The library protocol tagged each TCR cDNA with a unique molecular identifier. Each CDR3 protein is one row after TCRdb ran MiXCR on the 5' RACE reads. The sample has some 10,000 distinct CDR3 sequences, around 23% seen once; the top ten hold around two fifths. Regarding the study as a whole: Detection of ubiquitous tumor TCRs in blood was higher at resection than follow-up.

The chain recombines TRBV7-8 with TRBJ2-3; D unresolved. This specimen consisted of PBMCs, obtained at follow-up. The sequence was collected from a male donor with early-stage non-small cell lung cancer. The CDR3 spells CASSLGMHVFTDTQYF. The CDR3 DNA sequence: TGTGCCAGCAGCTTAGGGATGCACGTCTTCACAGATACGCAGTATTTT.